The clone carrying this T cell receptor (beta chain) appeared many times. Antigen unknown. Ophthalmopathy patients had moderate-to-severe active disease, CAS ≥3, NOSPECS ≥4, and disease duration under 3 months. Exclusion followed for patients with uncontrolled infection, other autoimmune disease, pregnancy or lactation. The sample belongs to a study of T cells in Graves' hyperthyroidism and ophthalmopathy. Findings and limits, study-wide: Ophthalmopathy, which appeared later, was predicted by the model a median roughly 6.6 months before onset.

Amplified regions were TCR beta CDR3 sequences from RNA transcripts. Primed by the HTBI set, a first-round RT-PCR was run on the TCR CDR3. TCRdb used MiXCR to reprocess the multiplex PCR reads, holding one entry per CDR3 protein. The table lists more than 300,000 distinct CDR3 sequences, about 18% of them singletons. The sample consisted of blood. The clonotype was recovered from a man in his late teens or twenties with Graves' ophthalmopathy.

The chain's CDR3 is CASSFSPGMWEGEQFF. Here the CDR3 DNA reads TGCGCCAGCAGCTTCAGCCCTGGCATGTGGGAAGGTGAGCAGTTCTTC. The chain combines TRBV5-1 with TRBJ2-1; D remains unclear. CDR3 size: 16 residues. Germline CDR1 is SGHRS and CDR2 is YFSETQ. V was pared by 2 bases and J by 9 bases, with 21 bases between. Filled out from reference TRBV5-1 and TRBJ2-1, the complete variable domain reads KAGVTQTPRYLIKTRGQQVTLSCSPISGHRSVSWYQQTPGQGLQFLFEYFSETQRNKGNFPGRFSGRQFSNSRSEMNVSTLELGDSALYLCASSFSPGMWEGEQFFGPGTRLTVL.